A single sample gave rise to the 18 T cell receptor beta chains below, sequenced in a study of T cells in Graves' hyperthyroidism and ophthalmopathy. Using RNA transcripts as the source, TCR beta CDR3 regions were amplified. Primed by the HTBI set, a first-round RT-PCR was run on the TCR CDR3. TCRdb ran MiXCR on the multiplex PCR reads and lists one entry per CDR3 protein. The sample includes over 700,000 distinct CDR3 sequences, about a third seen only once; the top ten take approximately 31%. Sequenced input: blood. The receptor source for this set is a woman in her 40s with Graves' hyperthyroidism.

This clonotype was seen more than once but under ten times. The J gene is TRBJ1-4, the V gene TRBV2; no clear D gene. Trimming removed 6 bases from V and 0 bases from J, with 26 bases in between. The CDR3 extends over 20 amino acids. Germline V gene data show CDR1 as SNHLY and CDR2 as FYNNEI. The DNA of the CDR3 is TGTGCCAGCAGGGCGAGAAACAACTTGATACGACGGGCAACTAATGAAAAACTGTTTTTT. This encodes CASRARNNLIRRATNEKLFF.

The V call is TRBV29-1, the J call TRBJ2-5, with TRBD1 matching over 7 bases. After removal of 8 bases from V and 2 bases from J, the junction contained 8 bases not matched to a gene. From germline, CDR1 is SQVTM and CDR2 ANQGSEA. The CDR3 covers 13 residues. The CDR3 here is CSLEGRGQETQYF. The DNA for the CDR3 is TGCAGCTTAGAGGGCAGGGGGCAAGAGACCCAGTACTTC.

CDR3 amino acids: CASRPGSSTNEKLFF. The CDR3 DNA reads TGCGCCAGCAGGCCAGGCAGTTCAACTAATGAAAAACTGTTTTTT. This chain joins TRBV5-1 and TRBJ1-4; the D is unclear. Germline V gene lookup returns CDR1 SGHRS and CDR2 YFSETQ. This CDR3 comprises 15 residues. V shed 5 bases and J shed 0 bases, with 11 bases lying between them.

The chain couples TRBV10-3 to TRBJ1-1; 10 positions match TRBD1. Trimming took 4 bases from V and 5 from J; bases not matched to a gene: 16. The CDR3 spans 18 residues. CDR1 is ENHRY and CDR2 is SYGVKD in the germline V gene. CDR3 protein: CAISGPGRTGGRETEAFF. Written as DNA, the CDR3 is TGTGCCATCAGTGGCCCAGGGAGGACAGGGGGAAGGGAGACTGAAGCTTTCTTT.

The genes are TRBV9 and TRBJ2-6; D gene unclear. The V gene lost 0 bases and the J gene lost 4 bases, with 14 bases spanning the gap. The CDR3 consists of 17 residues. CDR1 is SGDLS, CDR2 YYNGEE, per germline. The CDR3 DNA sequence: TGTGCCAGCAGCGTAGAGGGCGGATACACCGGGGCCAACGTCCTGACTTTC. It is translated as CASSVEGGYTGANVLTF.

The gene calls are TRBV12-3 or TRBV12-4 and TRBJ2-2; TRBD1 aligns across 7 bases. J lost 7 bases, V lost 3 bases, and 8 bases had no gene match. This CDR3 has 15 residues. The CDR3 sequence is CASSFQQGFVGELFF. The CDR3 DNA follows: TGTGCCAGCAGTTTCCAACAGGGGTTTGTCGGGGAGCTGTTTTTT.

The rearrangement joins TRBV20-1 to TRBJ2-3; possible D gene TRBD2, 5 bases. Germline V gives CDR1 DFQATT, CDR2 SNEGSKA (reference sequence). The CDR3 sequence is 17 residues long. Between the trimmed V and J ends, which lost 4 bases and 5 bases, there was a span of 25 bases. Here the CDR3 reads CSAILIGGRHLGDTQYF. In DNA, the CDR3 is TGCAGTGCTATTCTAATTGGAGGAAGACATCTCGGAGATACGCAGTATTTT.

This clonotype has at least ten counts. The rearrangement links TRBV20-1 to TRBJ2-5; either TRBD1 or TRBD2 may fit D (5 bases each). The CDR3 extends over 14 amino acids. Germline lookup yields CDR1 DFQATT and CDR2 SNEGSKA (reference sequence). Trimming left V 5 bases short and J 5 bases short, with 18 bases between. CDR3 sequence (DNA): TGCAGTGCTGGGGAAGGGACGGTTGGGGAGACCCAGTACTTC. Translated, it gives CSAGEGTVGETQYF.

There are many counts of this clonotype. This chain joins TRBV24-1 and TRBJ1-1; 7 bases line up with TRBD1. CDR3 length: 12 amino acids. Germline trimming cut 0 bases from V and 12 bases from J; bases unmatched to any gene: 3. Germline CDR1 and CDR2: KGHDR and SFDVKD. CDR3 protein: CATSDLRGLTFF. As DNA, the CDR3 is TGTGCCACCAGTGATTTGAGGGGGCTTACTTTCTTT.

The J gene is TRBJ2-1, the V gene TRBV7-9; TRBD1 or TRBD2 may be the D gene (6 bases each). From germline, CDR1 is SEHNR and CDR2 FQNEAQ (reference sequence). V was clipped by 1 base and J by 8 bases, with 9 bases between them. This CDR3 is built from 13 residues. The CDR3 region has the DNA TGTGCCAGCAGCTTAGAACGGGGGCATGAGCAGTTCTTC. The encoded protein is CASSLERGHEQFF. Supplemented by reference TRBV7-9 and TRBJ2-1, the full variable domain reads DTGVSQNPRHKITKRGQNVTFRCDPISEHNRLYWYRQTLGQGPEFLTYFQNEAQLEKSRLLSDRFSAERPKGSFSTLEIQRTEQGDSAMYLCASSLERGHEQFFGPGTRLTVL.

In this sample, this clonotype turned up many times. The chain couples TRBV19 to TRBJ1-2, with D possibly matching TRBD1 (5 bases). Germline V gene sequence: CDR1 LNHDA, CDR2 SQIVND (reference sequence). The CDR3 is 12 amino acids. Trimming took off 10 bases at V and 4 bases at J, with 13 bases between the two ends. CDR3: CATGRLTYGYTF. For the CDR3, the DNA is TGTGCCACGGGACGGCTCACCTATGGCTACACCTTC.

This clonotype was seen a few times. The chain joins TRBV11-2 to TRBJ2-7, with a tentative D call TRBD1 (6 bases). CDR3 size: 14 residues. Trimming left V 4 bases short and J 3 bases short, with 13 bases between. Germline V CDR1 and CDR2: SGHAT, FQNNGV. CDR3 sequence (DNA): TGTGCCAGCAGCTGGAGGACAGCTTACTACGAGCAGTACTTC. Translating gives CASSWRTAYYEQYF.

This chain joins TRBV10-3 and TRBJ2-7; 8 positions match TRBD1. Trimming cost V 10 bases and J 5 bases; bases outside gene matches: 4. The CDR3 contains 11 residues. Per the germline V gene, CDR1 is ENHRY and CDR2 is SYGVKD. The CDR3 sequence is CATGQGDEQYF. CDR3 bases: TGTGCCACCGGACAGGGCGACGAGCAGTACTTC.

The count of this clonotype is one. The gene calls are TRBV11-2 and TRBJ2-5; unclear D gene. V lost 4 bases and J lost 0, with 15 bases in between. Germline loops: CDR1 SGHAT, CDR2 FQNNGV. The CDR3 spans 16 residues. CDR3 sequence reads: CASSSLPSNYQETQYF. In nucleotides, the CDR3 is TGTGCCAGCAGCTCTCTACCCAGCAACTACCAAGAGACCCAGTACTTC.

The DNA of the CDR3 is TGTGCCACCAGCAGACTGCAGGGGTCAGGCTACGAGCAGTACTTC. It yields the protein CATSRLQGSGYEQYF. The chain joins TRBV15 to TRBJ2-7; D may be TRBD1 (6 bases). With 2 bases removed from V and 3 bases from J, the gap between germline ends came to 14 bases. The germline V gene encodes CDR1 LNHNV and CDR2 YYDKDF (reference sequence). The CDR3 spans 15 residues.

This chain links TRBV7-9 with TRBJ2-5, with TRBD2 matching 16 bases. This CDR3 has 19 amino acids. Germline CDR1 and CDR2: SEHNR and FQNEAQ (reference sequence). Germline trimming cut 3 bases from V and 5 bases from J; bases unmatched to any gene: 12. CDR3: CASSFNHGAGLAGGETQYF. The CDR3 DNA reads TGTGCCAGCAGCTTCAATCACGGAGCGGGACTAGCGGGGGGGGAGACCCAGTACTTC.

This clonotype was detected once. The chain links TRBV5-5 to TRBJ1-4; D call uncertain. This CDR3 has 11 residues. Germline assignment: CDR1 SGHKS and CDR2 YYEKEE (reference sequence). Trimming cost V 7 bases and J 8 bases, with 9 bases left between them. DNA of the CDR3: TGTGCCAGCCGGGGAGAGGAAAAACTGTTTTTT. Amino acids: CASRGEEKLFF.

The chain has TRBV11-2 and TRBJ1-1, with D maybe TRBD1 (6 bases). CDR1 is SGHAT, CDR2 FQNNGV, per germline. The CDR3 is made up of 17 amino acids. V gave up 2 bases and J gave up 4 bases, with 20 bases separating them. CDR3 region: CASSLPRGRMLGTEAFF. In DNA, the CDR3 is TGTGCCAGCAGCTTACCACGGGGGCGTATGTTGGGCACTGAAGCTTTCTTT.